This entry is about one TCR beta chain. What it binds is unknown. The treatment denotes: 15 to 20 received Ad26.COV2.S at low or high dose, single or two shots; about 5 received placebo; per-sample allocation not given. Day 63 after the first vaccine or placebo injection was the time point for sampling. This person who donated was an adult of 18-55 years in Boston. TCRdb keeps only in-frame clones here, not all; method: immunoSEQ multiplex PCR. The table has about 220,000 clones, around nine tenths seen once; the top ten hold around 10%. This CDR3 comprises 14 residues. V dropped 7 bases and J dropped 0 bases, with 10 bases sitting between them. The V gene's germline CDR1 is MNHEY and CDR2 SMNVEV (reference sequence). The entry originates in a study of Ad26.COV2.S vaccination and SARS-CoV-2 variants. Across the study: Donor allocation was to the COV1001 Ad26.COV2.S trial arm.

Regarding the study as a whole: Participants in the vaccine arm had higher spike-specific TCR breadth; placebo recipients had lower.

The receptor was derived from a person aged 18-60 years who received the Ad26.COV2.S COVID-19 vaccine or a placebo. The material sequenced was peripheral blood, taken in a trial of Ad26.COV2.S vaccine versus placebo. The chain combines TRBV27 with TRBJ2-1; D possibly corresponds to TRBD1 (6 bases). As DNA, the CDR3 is TGTGCCAGCAATGGGGGCCCCTCCTACAATGAGCAGTTCTTC. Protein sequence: CASNGGPSYNEQFF.